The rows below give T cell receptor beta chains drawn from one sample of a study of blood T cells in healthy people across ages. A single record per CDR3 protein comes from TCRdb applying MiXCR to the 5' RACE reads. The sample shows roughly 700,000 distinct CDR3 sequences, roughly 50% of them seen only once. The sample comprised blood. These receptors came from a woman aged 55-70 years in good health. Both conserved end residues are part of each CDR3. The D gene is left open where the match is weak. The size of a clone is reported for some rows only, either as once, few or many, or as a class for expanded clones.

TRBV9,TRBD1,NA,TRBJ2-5,TGTGCCAGCAGCGCCCAGCCGACAGGGCAGATCAAGACCCAGTACTTC,CASSAQPTGQIKTQYF
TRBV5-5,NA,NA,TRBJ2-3,TGTGCCAGCAGACCGGGACCTACTAGCACAGATACGCAGTATTTT,CASRPGPTSTDTQYF
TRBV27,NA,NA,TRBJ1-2,TGTGCCAGCAGTGTACGAGGGGACTATGGCTACACCTTC,CASSVRGDYGYTF
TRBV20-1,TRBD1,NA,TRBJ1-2,TGCAGTGCTCCTCCAGGGGGCGCCTATGGCTACACCTTC,CSAPPGGAYGYTF
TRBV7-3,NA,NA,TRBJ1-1,TGTGCCAGCAGCTTATTATGGAACACTGAAGCTTTCTTT,CASSLLWNTEAFF
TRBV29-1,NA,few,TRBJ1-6,TGCAGCGCCAAAGAGAATACGGATTCACCCCTCCACTTT,CSAKENTDSPLHF
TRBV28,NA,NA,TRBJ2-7,TGTGCCAGCAGCCCCGACTGGAACAATGAGCAGTACTTC,CASSPDWNNEQYF
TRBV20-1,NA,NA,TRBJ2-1,TGCAGTGCTAGAGGGCTACAGGACTTCGATGAGCAGTTCTTC,CSARGLQDFDEQFF
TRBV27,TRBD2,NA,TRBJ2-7,TGTGCCAGCAGTCTAGCGGAGACCCCTAGTGAGCAGTACTTC,CASSLAETPSEQYF
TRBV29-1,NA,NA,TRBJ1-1,TGCGGCGTTGTTCAGGGCGCTGAAGCTTTCTTT,CGVVQGAEAFF
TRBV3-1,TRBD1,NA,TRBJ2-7,TGTGCCAGCAGCCAAGATACAGGGGGGTATGAGCAGTACTTC,CASSQDTGGYEQYF
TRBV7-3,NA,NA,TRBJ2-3,TGTGCCAGCAGCTTAGGACCATCGTACACAGATACGCAGTATTTT,CASSLGPSYTDTQYF
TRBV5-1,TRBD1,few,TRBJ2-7,TGCGCCAGCAGCTCCGGACAGGGTTTCCACGAGCAGTACTTC,CASSSGQGFHEQYF
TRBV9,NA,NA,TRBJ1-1,TGTGCCGGCAGCCCCCAAGGGAAGGGGAACACTGAAGCTTTCTTT,CAGSPQGKGNTEAFF
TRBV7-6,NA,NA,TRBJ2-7,TGTGCCAGCAGCTTAGTAGGGAGGATCCGATGCAATGAGCAGTACTTC,CASSLVGRIRCNEQYF
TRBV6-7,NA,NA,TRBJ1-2,TGTGCCAGCAGCCCCTTATGTGGCTACACCTTC,CASSPLCGYTF
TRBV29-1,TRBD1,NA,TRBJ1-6,TGCAGCTCTTCGACAGGGAGCTCCTATAATTCACCCCTCCACTTT,CSSSTGSSYNSPLHF
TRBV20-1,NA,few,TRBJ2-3,TGCAGTGCTCTCTCCGGGACAAAGCAGTATTTT,CSALSGTKQYF
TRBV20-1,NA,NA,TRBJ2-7,TGCAGTGCTACGGGGGTCTCCTACGAGCAGTACTTC,CSATGVSYEQYF
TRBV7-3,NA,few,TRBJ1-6,TGTGCCAGCAGCCAGGGGCTGGATTCACCCCTCCACTTT,CASSQGLDSPLHF
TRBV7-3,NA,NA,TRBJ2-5,TGTGCCAGCAGCTTAACGGGGCTATCCAAAGAGACCCAGTACTTC,CASSLTGLSKETQYF
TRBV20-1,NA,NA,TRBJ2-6,TGCAGTGCTAGAGATCAGGGTTTGGGGGCCAACGTCCTGACTTTC,CSARDQGLGANVLTF
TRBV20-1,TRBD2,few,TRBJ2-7,TGCAGTGCTACGGATAGCGGGAGTCTCACCTACGAGCAGTACTTC,CSATDSGSLTYEQYF
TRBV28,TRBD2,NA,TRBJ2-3,TGTGCCAGCCTGGCGGGAGGCACAGATACGCAGTATTTT,CASLAGGTDTQYF
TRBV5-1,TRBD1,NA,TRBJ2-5,TGCGCCAGCAGCTTGACCGGGACAGGATATGAGACCCAGTACTTC,CASSLTGTGYETQYF
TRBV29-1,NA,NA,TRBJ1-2,TGCAGCGTTGAACCCCCAGGGATGGCCTATGGCTACACCTTC,CSVEPPGMAYGYTF